This TCR beta chain was captured by sequencing in a study of T-cell memory formation after mild COVID-19. TCRdb re-called the 5' RACE reads with MiXCR, one entry per CDR3 protein. The sample contains fewer than 200,000 distinct CDR3 sequences, around 13% of which appear only once. The CDR3 consists of 13 residues. Germline V gene data show CDR1 as SGHRS and CDR2 as YFSETQ. V shed 4 bases, J shed 6 bases, and the junction held 5 bases outside the gene matches. This TCR was recovered from a man aged 18 to 30 who had mild COVID-19 (a few samples of this study predate the infection). Cell type and time point are not known. Sample: PBMCs or a T cell subset sorted from them (not recorded which). V is TRBV5-1 and J is TRBJ1-2; 8 nucleotides align to TRBD1. The CDR3 coding sequence is TGCGCCAGCAGCATCGGACAGGGTAATGGCTACACCTTC. This encodes CASSIGQGNGYTF. Full variable domain (remainder filled in from reference TRBV5-1 and TRBJ1-2): KAGVTQTPRYLIKTRGQQVTLSCSPISGHRSVSWYQQTPGQGLQFLFEYFSETQRNKGNFPGRFSGRQFSNSRSEMNVSTLELGDSALYLCASSIGQGNGYTFGSGTRLTVV.